This T cell receptor beta chain was captured in a study of shared clonotypes between healthy human individuals. V shed 3 bases and J 2 bases; nucleotides not matched to a gene: 8. This CDR3 comprises 16 residues. Per the germline V gene, CDR1 is SNHLY and CDR2 is FYNNEI. Study outcomes and limitations: The study found about 4.6% of naive CD4 clonotypes shared across a few donors. Only blood was sampled, and tissue TCR repertoires likely differ from blood ones.

The test was conducted at deep level. Measured with immunoSEQ multiplex PCR; TCRdb has only the in-frame clones, and not every one. The sample carries 90,000 to 120,000 clones, under 70% recorded once. Turning to this clone: Antigen specificity is unknown.

This clonotype originated in a young woman in good health. This chain links TRBV2 with TRBJ2-7; 9 positions agree with TRBD1. The sequenced material came from memory CD8+ T cells sorted from blood. Subset given: CD45RO+ cells pooled with CCR7-negative TemRA cells. CDR3 nucleotides: TGTGCCAGCAGTGAGTGGGACAGGGAGGACCCCTACGAGCAGTACTTC. Its translation is CASSEWDREDPYEQYF.